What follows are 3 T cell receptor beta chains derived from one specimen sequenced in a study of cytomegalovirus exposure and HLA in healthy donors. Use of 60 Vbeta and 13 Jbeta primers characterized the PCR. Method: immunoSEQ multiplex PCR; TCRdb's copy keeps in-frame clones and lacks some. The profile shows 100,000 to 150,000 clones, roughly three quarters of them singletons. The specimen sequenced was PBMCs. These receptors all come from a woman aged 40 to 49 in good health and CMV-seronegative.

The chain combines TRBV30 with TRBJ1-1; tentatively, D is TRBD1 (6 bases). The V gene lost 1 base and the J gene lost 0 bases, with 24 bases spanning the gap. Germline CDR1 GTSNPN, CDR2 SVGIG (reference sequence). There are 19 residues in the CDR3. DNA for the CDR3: TGTGCCTGGAGTGACGCTAGGACAGCCCTAGAAGCCATGAACACTGAAGCTTTCTTT. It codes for CAWSDARTALEAMNTEAFF.

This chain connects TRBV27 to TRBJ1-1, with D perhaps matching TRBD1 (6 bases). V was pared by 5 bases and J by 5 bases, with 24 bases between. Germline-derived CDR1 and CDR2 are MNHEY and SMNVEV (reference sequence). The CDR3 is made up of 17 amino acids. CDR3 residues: CASSRRWGGADRTEAFF. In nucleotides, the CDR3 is TGTGCCAGCAGTCGGAGATGGGGGGGGGCGGATCGGACTGAAGCTTTCTTT.

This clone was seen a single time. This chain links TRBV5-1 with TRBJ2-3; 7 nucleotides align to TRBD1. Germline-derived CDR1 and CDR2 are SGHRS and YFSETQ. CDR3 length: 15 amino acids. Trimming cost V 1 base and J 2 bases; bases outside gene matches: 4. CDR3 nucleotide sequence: TGCGCCAGCAGCTTGTTGGGGACAGCCACAGATACGCAGTATTTT. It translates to CASSLLGTATDTQYF.